A single TCR beta chain is shown here with its context. Antigen unknown. Trimming stripped 7 bases from V and 4 bases from J, with 14 bases between. The CDR3 length is 13 residues. Per germline, CDR1 SGHRS and CDR2 YFSETQ. This record comes from a study of beta chain features in type 1 diabetes. The wider study: All samples together contributed 100 million to 120 million sorted cells for examination.

Reverse transcription of all isolated RNA meant that expressed TCRB transcripts were sequenced. The assay was immunoSEQ multiplex PCR, and TCRdb's table has in-frame clones only and misses some. The sample has roughly 330,000 clones, roughly 13% seen once. General observations from the study: Relative to healthy donors, patients appeared to have naive, central memory and Treg TCRB repertoires that were more similar. Amplification by PCR could prefer shorter templates, with the same effect in patients and controls. In all four CD4+ subsets, TCRB CDR3 length was significantly, moderately reduced in type 1 diabetes.

The sequenced sample consisted of naive CD4+ T cells from blood. V and J are TRBV5-1 and TRBJ2-5; D might be TRBD2 (6 bases). The source is a woman in her late teens or twenties with type 1 diabetes. The CDR3 DNA is TGCGCCAGCCAGCGGGTAGAGATAGAGACCCAGTACTTC. It translates to CASQRVEIETQYF. The whole variable domain, filled in from reference TRBV5-1 and TRBJ2-5, reads KAGVTQTPRYLIKTRGQQVTLSCSPISGHRSVSWYQQTPGQGLQFLFEYFSETQRNKGNFPGRFSGRQFSNSRSEMNVSTLELGDSALYLCASQRVEIETQYFGPGTRLLVL.